This T cell receptor beta chain was sequenced for a study of shared clonotypes between healthy human individuals. Regarding the study as a whole: The rarefaction results pointed to incomplete sorted-subset sequencing despite large depth.

A note on this clone: Antigen: not known.

J gave up 0 bases and V 0 bases, and 9 bases lay outside the gene matches. There are 18 residues in the CDR3. Germline V CDR1 and CDR2: LGHNA, YSLEER. This table comes from immunoSEQ multiplex PCR, and its TCRdb copy is limited to in-frame clones, with some not included. The data contain some 2,000,000 clones, roughly 94% of them singletons. The source of this sequence is a man aged 18 to 29 in good health. This rearrangement joins TRBV4-3 to TRBJ2-3, with 7 positions matching TRBD2. Sequenced input: naive CD4+ T cells sorted from blood. Specified subset: CD45RA+ positively selected. CDR3 DNA: TGCGCCAGCAGCCAAGAGTTTAGCGGGTCTACTAGCACAGATACGCAGTATTTT. Amino acid sequence: CASSQEFSGSTSTDTQYF.